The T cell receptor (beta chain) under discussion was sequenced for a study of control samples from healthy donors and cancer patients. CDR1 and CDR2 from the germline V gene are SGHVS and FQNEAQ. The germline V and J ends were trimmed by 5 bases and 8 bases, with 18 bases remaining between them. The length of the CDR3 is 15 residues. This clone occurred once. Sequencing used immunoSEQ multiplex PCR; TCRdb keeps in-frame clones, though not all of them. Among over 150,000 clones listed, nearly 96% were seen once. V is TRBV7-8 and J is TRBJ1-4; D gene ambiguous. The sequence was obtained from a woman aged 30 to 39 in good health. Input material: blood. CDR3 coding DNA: TGTGCCAGCAGCCCAACGGGAGGGTTGGGCGAAAAACTGTTTTTT. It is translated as CASSPTGGLGEKLFF. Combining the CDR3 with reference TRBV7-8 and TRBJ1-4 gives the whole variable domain GAGVSQSPRYKVAKRGQDVALRCDPISGHVSLFWYQQALGQGPEFLTYFQNEAQLDKSGLPSDRFFAERPEGSVSTLKIQRTQQEDSAVYLCASSPTGGLGEKLFFGSGTQLSVL.